What follows describes a single TCR beta chain. At least ten counts were recorded for this clonotype. The clone's antigen remains unknown. No much larger clone exists at a distance of one base, and base qualities are not known. This sample stems from a study of early T cells in non-severe SARS-CoV-2 infection (dated by TCRdb to about 2021). In the study overall: Because TCR sequencing was done on bulk RNA from unsorted whole blood, the alpha and beta chains could not be paired. What the research found in general, with its limitations: VDJdb matching was skewed toward anti-spike CD8 responses and likely underestimated virus-specific expansions, missing private and CD4 specificities.

Libraries were made using 5' RACE. Sequenced on a NextSeq 500. Unique molecular identifiers were attached to individual cDNA molecules in the TCR library protocol so that sequencing error and PCR bias could be corrected. Both TCR alpha and beta chains were sequenced, and tight co-correlation was observed between alpha and beta sequence abundances in each sample. As for how the authors treated the data: Decombinator V4 was used to annotate TCR sequences for V gene, J gene and CDR3. TCRs were defined as expanded if a significant change between any two time points was detected under a Poisson model with p below 0.0001. TCR abundances were normalised to the total number of TCRs sequenced per sample and were expressed as counts per million. MAIT TCRs were defined by TRAV1-2 paired with TRAJ12, TRAJ20 or TRAJ33, and iNKT TCRs by TRAV10 paired with TRAJ18. VDJdb, accessed 1 November 2021, was searched for CMV, EBV and SARS-CoV-2 annotated TCRs, excluding TCRs annotated for multiple antigens. TCRdb itself trimmed the public reads at Q25 with fastp, ran MiXCR and retained productive beta chains. A single entry per CDR3 protein holds the most common genes and DNA from its merged rows. TCRdb's processing, not the authors', yielded these V and J calls. In all, the sample holds fewer than 40,000 distinct CDR3 sequences, and approximately 5% of those were seen once. Together, the top ten hold about 20% of the sample.

The study was a case-control design nested within a healthcare worker cohort in London, UK, with weekly nasopharyngeal swab PCR tests and blood sampling. Between 23 and 31 March 2020, the week of the UK lockdown, healthcare workers were enrolled and then followed up weekly for as long as 16 weeks. Counted from cysteine to phenylalanine, this CDR3 has 16 amino acids. Kept here is only the CDR3 DNA, which spans 48 bases and is read in frame from base 1. In the germline V gene, CDR1 corresponds to KGHSH and CDR2 to LQKENI. The V end gives up 3 bases and the J end 7 bases, leaving 10 bases in the junction not matched to a gene.

This TCR came from an adult who was a healthcare worker with PCR-confirmed SARS-CoV-2 infection or an uninfected control (not recorded which). The sequenced sample was whole blood. The sequence is built from TRBV18 and TRBJ2-1, and TRBD1 aligns with 9 junction nucleotides. The CDR3 here reads CASSPPTGGLGNEQFF. At the DNA level, the sequence is TGTGCCAGCTCACCTCCAACAGGGGGCCTGGGAAATGAGCAGTTCTTC.